This T cell receptor beta chain was identified during a study of cytomegalovirus exposure and HLA in healthy donors. Overall study: The roughly 670 first-cohort repertoires shared a platform with the roughly 120 validation repertoires, as reported in a later analysis.

Study-wide findings and caveats: As was reported, the classifier diagnosed cytomegalovirus status with high specificity and sensitivity. While the bulk of TCR sequences proved rare, some public TCRs turned up in many donors. Cytomegalovirus association was listed for approximately 150 TCR beta chains.

Measured with immunoSEQ multiplex PCR; TCRdb has only the in-frame clones, and not every one. There are around 95,000 clones in the sample; around 85% occur only once, and approximately 22% lies in the top ten. This clone was detected many times. Its antigen is still unknown. V was pared by 6 bases and J by 4 bases, with 16 bases between. The CDR3 consists of 15 residues. Germline V lookup: CDR1 MDHEN, CDR2 SYDVKM. This chain uses TRBV28 with TRBJ1-5; weak D call: TRBD1 (5 bases). Sequenced material: PBMCs. This clonotype was sampled from a man younger than 35 in good health and CMV-seropositive. CDR3 nucleotides: TGTGCCAGCAGCAGCCGGGACTGGGGGAATCAGCCCCAGCATTTT. Residues: CASSSRDWGNQPQHF.